This T cell receptor beta chain comes out of a study of shared clonotypes between healthy human individuals (TCRdb year 2020). At the level of the whole study: The cohort included a few men and a couple of women between 18 and 49 years of age. To estimate repertoire size and how much clonotypes are shared between individuals, the study performed deep sequencing of blood TCR repertoires from five healthy adults. To increase sequencing depth and limit assay-specific biases, TCR repertoire library preparation and sequencing were carried out by different laboratories using diverse techniques. Between about 0.85 and 8.9 billion PBMCs per donor were obtained by leukapheresis. For each donor, CD4 naive and CD4 memory were each run on three plates, CD8 naive on two plates, and CD8 memory on one plate. The paper as a whole reports these results and caveats: Only blood was sampled, and tissue TCR repertoires likely differ from those in blood. When a handful of donors were compared, the shared fraction of clonotypes was about 5% for naive CD4, roughly 3.3% for naive CD8, more than 2% for memory CD4, and 0.3% to 0.5% for memory CD8. Because the study included only a small number of donors, the genetic and exposure-history diversity represented was limited. Higher generation probabilities were observed for clonotypes shared by all four sorted-subset donors than for non-shared clonotypes. Even with the large sequencing depth, rarefaction of the sorted-subset datasets indicated that sequencing was incomplete. Based on pairwise subsampling, the degree of clonotype sharing among donors was expected to be affected by sequencing depth. Larger estimated clonotype richness was generally found for naive subsets than for memory subsets.

TCR CDR3 regions were amplified from genomic DNA by multiplex PCR using the deep immunoSEQ assay. Genomic DNA extracted from each cell subset was distributed evenly over all wells of several immunoSEQ 96-well plates, and each plate served as one replicate. For sorted subsets, 150 to 200 ng genomic DNA, equal to about 30,000 T cell genomes, was loaded into each replicate PCR. Purified libraries were measured with a Qubit 3.0 fluorometer, size-checked on a Bioanalyzer 2100, and measured again with the KAPA Library Quantification kit. Each immunoSEQ 96-well plate was sequenced on its own single-read 150-cycle Illumina NextSeq 550 flow cell. The original pipeline was this. Because the immunoSEQ output held only junctional sequences and lacked quality scores, the filtering could not match the filtering applied to full-length reads. To assign V/J genes and CDR3, sequences were annotated using PyIR, a Python wrapper for IgBLAST v1.9, with IMGT germline references. Reads with weak V/J assignments (E-value above 1e-6), missing CDR3, stop codons, out-of-frame junctions, or ambiguous translated residues were removed. V3J clonotypes were defined as sequences sharing the same inferred V gene, J gene, and CDR3 amino acid sequence. Percentage overlap between repertoires was calculated by dividing the number of shared unique clonotypes by the size of the smaller repertoire. Repertoire richness was assessed with RTK rarefaction, the Chao1 estimator, and Recon v2.1 estimates of unobserved clonotypes. OLGA was used to compute generation probabilities for all TCRbeta clonotypes that the gDNA method yielded from four donors. Entries here come from immuneACCESS through TCRdb and include only in-frame sequences with V and J called. Some clones fail to appear in such tables; in the studies checked, an unresolved V gene covers under half of the shortfall, and the cause of the remainder is unknown. From that table come the V and J calls and clone size; the DNA was used to work out D and trimming. Recorded for this sample are 2 million to 3 million clones; 93% of them occurred a single time. The top ten clonotypes cover around 0.37% of the sample.

A remark on this clone: What antigen it recognizes has not been identified. The sample holds no much larger clone one base away, and base qualities are not on file.

The germline V gene specifies MDHEN as CDR1 and SYDVKM as CDR2. The CDR3 measures 13 amino acids from cysteine to phenylalanine. Only the CDR3 portion is preserved as DNA: 39 bases, with reading frame beginning at the first base. V is reduced by 3 bases and J by 7 bases, leaving a spacing of 13 bases between them. The donors were healthy, HIV-negative adults who had no recently reported acute infections or vaccinations. Every donor was a Caucasian adult residing in Nashville, Tennessee, USA. Magnetic negative selection was used to enrich CD4+ T cells, after which naive cells were positively selected on CD45RA and the negative fraction became the memory subset. After blood collection by leukapheresis, PBMCs were isolated using Ficoll-Histopaque density gradient centrifugation and then cryopreserved in the vapor phase of liquid nitrogen. Analytical flow cytometry was used to check the purity and quantity of each magnetically sorted T cell population. Genomic DNA was isolated from every sorted fraction and measured by UV absorbance on a Nanodrop 2000c.

The source is a man between 18 and 29 years old in good health. Some clones in this sample may be carry-over from other donors' samples. The rearranged chain carries TRBV28 and TRBJ2-7; a weak D assignment points to TRBD2 (5 bases agree). The specimen sequenced was naive CD4+ T cells from PBMCs. The intended sense of this specimen's cell subset or site label: CD45RA+ positively selected. The CDR3 in this case is CASSLSRTGEQYF. The base sequence is TGTGCCAGCAGTTTGAGCCGGACGGGGGAGCAGTACTTC. The CDR3, completed at both ends by the reference TRBV28 and TRBJ2-7 genes, gives the full variable domain DVKVTQSSRYLVKRTGEKVFLECVQDMDHENMFWYRQDPGLGLRLIYFSYDVKMKEKGDIPEGYSVSREKKERFSLILESASTNQTSMYLCASSLSRTGEQYFGPGTRLTVT.